This T cell receptor (beta chain) was identified during a study of blood T cell repertoires in COVID-19. Overall study context: Some COVID-19 samples were acute and others convalescent; all came from the United States, Italy and Spain.

Authors' data handling: Nucleated cell counts were estimated from reference gene primer amplification. Here immunoSEQ multiplex PCR was the method, and the copy in TCRdb shows in-frame clones only, minus some. V and J calls and clone size are copied from that table; D and trimming were computed from the DNA. Counted here are fewer than 200,000 clones, around 83% occurring once; the ten biggest clones make up less than 6.5%. This TCR derives from a woman between 45 and 65 years old with COVID-19, enrolled during active disease. The sequenced sample consisted of peripheral blood.

The CDR3 coding sequence is TGCGCCAGCAGCTTCCAAGCTGAGAACACTGAAGCTTTCTTT. Translation: CASSFQAENTEAFF. The genes are TRBV4-1 and TRBJ1-1; no firm D call. Germline V gene data show CDR1 as MGHRA and CDR2 as YSYEKL. This CDR3 contains 14 residues. V lost 5 bases and J lost 1, with 11 bases in between.